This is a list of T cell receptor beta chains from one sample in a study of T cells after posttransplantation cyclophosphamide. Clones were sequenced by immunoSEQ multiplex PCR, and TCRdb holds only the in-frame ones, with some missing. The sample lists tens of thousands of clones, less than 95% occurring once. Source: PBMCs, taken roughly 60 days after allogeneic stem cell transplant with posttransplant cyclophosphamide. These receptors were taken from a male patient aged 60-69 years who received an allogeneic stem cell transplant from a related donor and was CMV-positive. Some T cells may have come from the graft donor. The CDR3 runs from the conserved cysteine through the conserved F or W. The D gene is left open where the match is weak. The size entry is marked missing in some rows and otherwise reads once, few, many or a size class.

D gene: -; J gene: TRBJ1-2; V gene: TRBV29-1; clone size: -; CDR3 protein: CSAASTNYGYTF; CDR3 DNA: TGCAGCGCTGCTAGCACTAACTATGGCTACACCTTC
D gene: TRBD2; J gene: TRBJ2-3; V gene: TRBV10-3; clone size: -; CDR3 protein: CATKTSGDTDTQYF; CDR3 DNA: TGTGCCACCAAGACTAGCGGGGACACAGATACGCAGTATTTT
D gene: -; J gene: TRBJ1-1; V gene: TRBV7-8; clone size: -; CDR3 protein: CASSLRPGTEAFF; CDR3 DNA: TGTGCCAGCAGCTTACGTCCGGGCACTGAAGCTTTCTTT
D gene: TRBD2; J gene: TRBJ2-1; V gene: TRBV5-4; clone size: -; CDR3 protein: CASSLDPSGYNEQFF; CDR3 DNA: TGTGCCAGCAGCTTGGACCCTAGCGGTTACAATGAGCAGTTCTTC
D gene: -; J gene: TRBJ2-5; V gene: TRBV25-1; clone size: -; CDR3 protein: CASRRGRETQYF; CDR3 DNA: TGTGCCAGCAGGCGGGGTCGGGAGACCCAGTACTTC
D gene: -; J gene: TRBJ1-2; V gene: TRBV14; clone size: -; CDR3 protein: CASSQDYGDVHGYTF; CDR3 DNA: TGTGCCAGCAGCCAAGATTACGGGGATGTGCATGGCTACACCTTC
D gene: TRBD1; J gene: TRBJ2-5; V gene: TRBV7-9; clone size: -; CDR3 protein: CASSPLTGRYQETQYF; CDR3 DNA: TGTGCCAGCAGCCCCTTGACAGGGCGGTACCAAGAGACCCAGTACTTC
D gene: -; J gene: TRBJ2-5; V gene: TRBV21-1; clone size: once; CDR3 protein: CASSKPQGLRGETQYF; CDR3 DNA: TGTGCCAGCAGCAAACCCCAGGGGTTGCGAGGAGAGACCCAGTACTTC
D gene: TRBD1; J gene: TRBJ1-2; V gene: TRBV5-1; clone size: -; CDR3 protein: CASSPTGEINYGYTF; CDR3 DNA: TGCGCCAGCAGCCCGACAGGGGAGATTAACTATGGCTACACCTTC
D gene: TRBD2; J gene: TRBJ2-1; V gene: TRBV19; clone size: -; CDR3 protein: CASSISAGGSYNEQFF; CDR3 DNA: TGTGCCAGTAGTATATCAGCGGGGGGCTCCTACAATGAGCAGTTCTTC
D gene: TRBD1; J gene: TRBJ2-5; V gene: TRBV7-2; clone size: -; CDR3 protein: CASSLALGQGGETQYF; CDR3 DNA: TGTGCCAGCAGCTTAGCGCTTGGACAGGGGGGGGAGACCCAGTACTTC
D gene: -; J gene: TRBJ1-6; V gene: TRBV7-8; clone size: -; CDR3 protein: CASSLGETNSPLHF; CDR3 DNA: TGTGCCAGCAGCTTAGGAGAAACTAATTCACCCCTCCACTTT
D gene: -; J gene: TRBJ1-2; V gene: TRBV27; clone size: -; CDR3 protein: CASSLLSGFDYGYTF; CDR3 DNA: TGTGCCAGCAGTTTATTATCCGGGTTTGACTATGGCTACACCTTC
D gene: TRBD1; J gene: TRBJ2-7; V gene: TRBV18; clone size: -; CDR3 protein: CASSPPDRPYEQYF; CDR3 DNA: TGTGCCAGCTCACCACCGGACAGGCCCTACGAGCAGTACTTC
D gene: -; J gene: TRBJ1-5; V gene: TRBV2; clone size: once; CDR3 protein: CASSETDRYQPQHF; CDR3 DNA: TGTGCCAGCAGTGAAACGGACAGATATCAGCCCCAGCATTTT
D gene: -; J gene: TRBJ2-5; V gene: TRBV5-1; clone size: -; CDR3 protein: CASSLVTAYGETQYF; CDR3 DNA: TGCGCCAGCAGCTTGGTGACAGCCTATGGAGAGACCCAGTACTTC
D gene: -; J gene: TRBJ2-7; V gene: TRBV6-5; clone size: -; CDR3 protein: CASNPTRCEQYF; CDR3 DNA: TGTGCCAGCAATCCCACCAGGTGCGAGCAGTACTTC
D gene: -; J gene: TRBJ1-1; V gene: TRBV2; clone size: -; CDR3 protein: CASSERGGEIFAEAFF; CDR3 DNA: TGTGCCAGCAGTGAACGGGGGGGGGAGATTTTCGCTGAGGCTTTCTTT
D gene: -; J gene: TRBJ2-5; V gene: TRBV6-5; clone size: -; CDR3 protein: CASSPPDRQETQYF; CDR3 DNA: TGTGCCAGCAGTCCCCCCGACAGACAAGAGACCCAGTACTTC
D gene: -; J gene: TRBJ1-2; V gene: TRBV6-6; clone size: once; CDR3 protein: CASSYSSRGKNYGYTF; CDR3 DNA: TGTGCCAGCAGTTACTCCAGCAGGGGAAAGAACTATGGCTACACCTTC
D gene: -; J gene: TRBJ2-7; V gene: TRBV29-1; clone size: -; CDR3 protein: CSAEGPGGYEQYF; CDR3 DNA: TGCAGCGCCGAGGGCCCTGGAGGGTACGAGCAGTACTTC
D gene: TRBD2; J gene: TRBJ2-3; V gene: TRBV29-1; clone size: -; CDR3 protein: CSVQASGGSTDTQYF; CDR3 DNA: TGCAGCGTCCAAGCTAGCGGGGGGTCCACAGATACGCAGTATTTT
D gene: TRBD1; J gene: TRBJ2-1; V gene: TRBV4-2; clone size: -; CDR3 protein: CASSPQGASSYNEQFF; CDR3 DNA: TGTGCCAGCAGCCCGCAGGGGGCGAGCTCCTACAATGAGCAGTTCTTC
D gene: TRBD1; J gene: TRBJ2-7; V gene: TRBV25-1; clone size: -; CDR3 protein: CASSGGQGTYEQYF; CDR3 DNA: TGTGCCAGCAGTGGGGGACAGGGGACCTACGAGCAGTACTTC
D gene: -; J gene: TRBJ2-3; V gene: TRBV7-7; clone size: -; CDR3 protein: CASSPRDFSDTQYF; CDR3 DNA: TGTGCCAGCAGCCCCCGGGACTTTTCAGATACGCAGTATTTT
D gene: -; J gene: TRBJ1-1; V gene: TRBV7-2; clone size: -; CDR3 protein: CASSPEGQGYTEAFF; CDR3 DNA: TGTGCCAGCAGCCCCGAGGGCCAGGGGTACACTGAAGCTTTCTTT
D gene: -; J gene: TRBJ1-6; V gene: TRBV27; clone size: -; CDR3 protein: CASSLRGANNSPLHF; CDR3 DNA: TGTGCCAGCAGTTTACGGGGGGCTAATAATTCACCCCTCCACTTT
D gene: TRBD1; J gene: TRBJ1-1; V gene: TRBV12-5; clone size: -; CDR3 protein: CASGSDRGGTEAFF; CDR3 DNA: TGTGCTAGTGGTTCAGACAGGGGTGGGACTGAAGCTTTCTTT
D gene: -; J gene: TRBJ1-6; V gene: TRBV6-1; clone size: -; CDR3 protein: CASSAGAQGGQLTNSPLHF; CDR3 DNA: TGTGCCAGCAGTGCGGGTGCGCAGGGTGGGCAGTTGACTAATTCACCCCTCCACTTT
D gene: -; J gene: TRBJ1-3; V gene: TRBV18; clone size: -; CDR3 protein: CASSRQSDSGNTIYF; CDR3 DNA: TGTGCCAGCTCAAGACAGAGCGACTCTGGAAACACCATATATTTT
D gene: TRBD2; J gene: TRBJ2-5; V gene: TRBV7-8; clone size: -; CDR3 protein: CASSEGTNQETQYF; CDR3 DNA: TGTGCCAGCAGCGAAGGGACTAACCAAGAGACCCAGTACTTC
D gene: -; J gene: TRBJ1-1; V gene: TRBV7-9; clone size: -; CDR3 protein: CASSFRELYTEAFF; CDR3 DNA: TGTGCCAGCAGCTTTCGGGAACTCTACACTGAAGCTTTCTTT
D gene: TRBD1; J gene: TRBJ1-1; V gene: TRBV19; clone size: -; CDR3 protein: CASSIGRTGGMTEAFF; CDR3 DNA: TGTGCCAGTAGTATAGGCCGGACAGGGGGCATGACTGAAGCTTTCTTT
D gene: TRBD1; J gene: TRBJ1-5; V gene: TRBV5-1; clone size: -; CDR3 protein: CASSVGTANQPQHF; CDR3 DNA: TGCGCCAGCAGCGTCGGGACAGCAAATCAGCCCCAGCATTTT
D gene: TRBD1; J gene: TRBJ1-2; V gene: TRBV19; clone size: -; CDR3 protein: CASKTRGRKGYTF; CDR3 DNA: TGTGCCAGTAAAACGAGGGGGCGGAAGGGCTACACCTTC
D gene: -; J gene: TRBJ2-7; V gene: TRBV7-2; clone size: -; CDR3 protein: CASSPGSRYYEQYF; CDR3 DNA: TGTGCCAGCAGCCCCGGTAGTCGGTACTACGAGCAGTACTTC
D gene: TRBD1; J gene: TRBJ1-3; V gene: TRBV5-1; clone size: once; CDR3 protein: CASSTGQLASGNTIYF; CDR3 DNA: TGCGCCAGCAGCACGGGACAGCTAGCCTCTGGAAACACCATATATTTT
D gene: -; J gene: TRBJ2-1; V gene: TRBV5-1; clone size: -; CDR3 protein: CASSFGSGFEKQFF; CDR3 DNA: TGCGCCAGCAGCTTCGGGTCAGGGTTCGAAAAGCAGTTCTTC
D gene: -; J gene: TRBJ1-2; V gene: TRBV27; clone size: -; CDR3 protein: CASSPVTGFYGYTF; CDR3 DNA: TGTGCCAGCAGTCCGGTCACAGGGTTCTATGGCTACACCTTC
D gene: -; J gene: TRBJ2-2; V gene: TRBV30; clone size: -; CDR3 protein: CAWSSSGLDTGELFF; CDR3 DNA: TGTGCCTGGAGTAGTTCTGGCTTGGACACCGGGGAGCTGTTTTTT
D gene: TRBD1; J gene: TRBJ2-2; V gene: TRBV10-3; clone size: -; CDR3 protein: CAISESTGFSGELFF; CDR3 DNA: TGTGCCATCAGTGAGTCGACAGGGTTTTCCGGGGAGCTGTTTTTT
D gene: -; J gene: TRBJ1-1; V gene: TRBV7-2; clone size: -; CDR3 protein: CASSFRNGGLNTEAFF; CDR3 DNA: TGTGCCAGCAGCTTCCGAAATGGGGGCCTGAACACTGAAGCTTTCTTT
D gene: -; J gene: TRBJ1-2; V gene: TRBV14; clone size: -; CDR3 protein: CASSQTNQGGYTF; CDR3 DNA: TGTGCCAGCAGCCAAACGAATCAGGGTGGCTACACCTTC
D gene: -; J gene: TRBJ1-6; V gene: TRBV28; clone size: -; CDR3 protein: CASSVTGMFHF; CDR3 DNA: TGTGCCAGCAGTGTAACAGGGATGTTCCACTTT
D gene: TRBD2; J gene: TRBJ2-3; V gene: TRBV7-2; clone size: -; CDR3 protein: CASRYSSGGTSSTDTQYF; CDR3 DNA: TGTGCCAGCAGGTATTCTAGCGGGGGGACCTCTAGCACAGATACGCAGTATTTT
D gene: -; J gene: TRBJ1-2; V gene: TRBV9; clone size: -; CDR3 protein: CASSGGHTYGYTF; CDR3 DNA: TGTGCCAGCAGCGGCGGACACACCTATGGCTACACCTTC
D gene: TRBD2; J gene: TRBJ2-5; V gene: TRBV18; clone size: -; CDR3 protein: CASSLHRGGEETQYF; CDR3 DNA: TGTGCCAGCTCACTTCATCGGGGGGGCGAGGAGACCCAGTACTTC
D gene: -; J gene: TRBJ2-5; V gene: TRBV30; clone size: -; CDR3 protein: CAWSPNRGETQYF; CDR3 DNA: TGTGCCTGGAGCCCTAACCGGGGAGAGACCCAGTACTTC
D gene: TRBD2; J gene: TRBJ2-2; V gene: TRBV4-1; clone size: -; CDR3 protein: CASSQVPAGGPNGELFF; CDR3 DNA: TGCGCCAGCAGCCAAGTTCCAGCGGGGGGGCCGAACGGGGAGCTGTTTTTT
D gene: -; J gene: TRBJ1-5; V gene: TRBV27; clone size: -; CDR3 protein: CASGTPSNQPQHF; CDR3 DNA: TGTGCCAGCGGGACTCCTAGCAATCAGCCCCAGCATTTT
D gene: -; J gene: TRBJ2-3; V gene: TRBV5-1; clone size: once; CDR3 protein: CASSLAISETDTQYF; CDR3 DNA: TGCGCCAGCAGCTTGGCCATTAGCGAGACAGATACGCAGTATTTT
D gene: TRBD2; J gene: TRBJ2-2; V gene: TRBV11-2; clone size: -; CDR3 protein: CASTGTIRTGELFF; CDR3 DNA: TGTGCCAGCACCGGGACTATTCGCACCGGGGAGCTGTTTTTT
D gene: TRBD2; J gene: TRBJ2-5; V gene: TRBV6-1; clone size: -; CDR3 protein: CASSEGGKETQYF; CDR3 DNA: TGTGCCAGCAGTGAGGGGGGGAAAGAGACCCAGTACTTC
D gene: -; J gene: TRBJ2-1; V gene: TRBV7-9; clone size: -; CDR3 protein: CASRPSGAGGNEQFF; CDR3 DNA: TGTGCCAGCAGGCCCTCAGGGGCGGGCGGTAATGAGCAGTTCTTC